This TCR beta chain was retrieved from a study of cytomegalovirus exposure and HLA in healthy donors. At the level of the study: HLA-typed donors were the source of around 85 million unique TCRs held in an early data release.

Study outcomes and limitations: The authors listed some 160 TCR beta chains as cytomegalovirus-associated. An analysis was carried out at a later point. It showed that HLA-associated TCR beta chains were more clonally expanded than equally common non-associated chains.

The PCR employed 60 Vbeta primers together with 13 Jbeta primers. How the authors handled the data: Later reanalysis found 70 million to 95 million unique TCR beta chains, around 10 million of them shared. TCRdb keeps only in-frame clones here, not all; method: immunoSEQ multiplex PCR. From that table come the V and J calls and clone size; the DNA was used to work out D and trimming. This table has some 190,000 clones, approximately 86% appearing once. Regarding this clone: Its antigen is currently unknown. The sample contains more than one DNA sequence encoding this CDR3.

Per the germline V gene, CDR1 is MNHNY and CDR2 is SVGAGI (reference sequence). The V end lost 2 bases, the J end lost 3 bases, and 8 bases lay between the germline ends. CDR3 length equals 13 residues. The clonotype comes from a woman aged 25 to 39 in good health and CMV-seronegative. The source material was PBMCs. The rearrangement uses TRBV6-6 and TRBJ2-7, with a possible D match to TRBD1 (6 bases). As DNA, the CDR3 is TGTGCCAGCAGTTACAGGGGGAGCTACGAGCAGTACTTC. Translation: CASSYRGSYEQYF.